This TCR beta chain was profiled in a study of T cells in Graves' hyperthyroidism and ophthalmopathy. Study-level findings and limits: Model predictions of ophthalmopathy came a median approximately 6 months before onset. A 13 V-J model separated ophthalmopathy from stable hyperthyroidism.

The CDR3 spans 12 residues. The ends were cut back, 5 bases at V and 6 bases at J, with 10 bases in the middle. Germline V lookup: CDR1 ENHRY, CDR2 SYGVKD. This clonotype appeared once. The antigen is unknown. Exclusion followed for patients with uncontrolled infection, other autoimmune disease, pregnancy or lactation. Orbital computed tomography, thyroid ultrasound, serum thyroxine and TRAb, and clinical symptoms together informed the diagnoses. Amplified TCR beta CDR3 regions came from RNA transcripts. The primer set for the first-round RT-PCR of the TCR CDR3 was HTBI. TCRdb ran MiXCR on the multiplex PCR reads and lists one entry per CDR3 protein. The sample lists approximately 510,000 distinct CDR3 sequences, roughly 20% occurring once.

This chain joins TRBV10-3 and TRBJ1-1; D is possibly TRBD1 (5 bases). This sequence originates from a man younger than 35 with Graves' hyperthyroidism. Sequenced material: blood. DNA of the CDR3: TGTGCCATCAGTACCGGGGGGGCTGAAGCTTTCTTT. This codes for CAISTGGAEAFF.